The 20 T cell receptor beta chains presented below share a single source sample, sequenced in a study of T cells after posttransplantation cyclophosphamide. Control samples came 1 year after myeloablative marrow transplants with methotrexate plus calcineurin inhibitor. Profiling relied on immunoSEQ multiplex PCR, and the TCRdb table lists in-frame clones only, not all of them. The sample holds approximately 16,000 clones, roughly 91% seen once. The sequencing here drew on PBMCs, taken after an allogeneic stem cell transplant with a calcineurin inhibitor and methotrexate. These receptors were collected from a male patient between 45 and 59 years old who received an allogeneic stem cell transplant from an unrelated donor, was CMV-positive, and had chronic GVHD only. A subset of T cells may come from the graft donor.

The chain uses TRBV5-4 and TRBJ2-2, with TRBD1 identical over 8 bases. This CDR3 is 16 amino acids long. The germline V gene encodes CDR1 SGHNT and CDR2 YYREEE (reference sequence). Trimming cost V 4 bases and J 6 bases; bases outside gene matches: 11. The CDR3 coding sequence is TGTGCCAGCAGCCCGGTGACAGGGGATACGTCCGGGGAGCTGTTTTTT. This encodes CASSPVTGDTSGELFF.

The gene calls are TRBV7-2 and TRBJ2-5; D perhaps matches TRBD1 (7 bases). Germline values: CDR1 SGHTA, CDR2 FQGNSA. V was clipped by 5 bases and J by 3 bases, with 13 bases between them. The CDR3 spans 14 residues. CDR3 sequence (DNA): TGTGCCAGCAGCGGCTCAGGGGGGAAAGAGACCCAGTACTTC. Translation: CASSGSGGKETQYF. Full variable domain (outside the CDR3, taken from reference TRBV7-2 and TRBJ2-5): GAGVSQSPSNKVTEKGKDVELRCDPISGHTALYWYRQSLGQGLEFLIYFQGNSAPDKSGLPSDRFSAERTGGSVSTLTIQRTQQEDSAVYLCASSGSGGKETQYFGPGTRLLVL.

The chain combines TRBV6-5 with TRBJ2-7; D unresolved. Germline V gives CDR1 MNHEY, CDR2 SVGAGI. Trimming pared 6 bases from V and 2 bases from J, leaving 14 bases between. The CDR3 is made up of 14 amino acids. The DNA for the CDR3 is TGTGCCAGCAGGACCTACAGAAATCCCTACGAGCAGTACTTC. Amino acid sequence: CASRTYRNPYEQYF.

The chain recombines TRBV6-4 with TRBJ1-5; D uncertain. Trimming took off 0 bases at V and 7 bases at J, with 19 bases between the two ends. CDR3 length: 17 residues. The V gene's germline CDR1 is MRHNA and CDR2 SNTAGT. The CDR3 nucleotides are TGTGCCAGCAGTGACTCATTTGCCACCCCCTTTGAGCAGCCCCAGCATTTT. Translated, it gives CASSDSFATPFEQPQHF.

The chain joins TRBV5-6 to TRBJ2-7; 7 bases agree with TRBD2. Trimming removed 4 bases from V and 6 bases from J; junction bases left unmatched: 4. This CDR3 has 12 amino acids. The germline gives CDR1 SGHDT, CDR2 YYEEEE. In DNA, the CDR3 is TGTGCCAGCAGCCCATGGGAGGGCGAGCAGTACTTC. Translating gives CASSPWEGEQYF.

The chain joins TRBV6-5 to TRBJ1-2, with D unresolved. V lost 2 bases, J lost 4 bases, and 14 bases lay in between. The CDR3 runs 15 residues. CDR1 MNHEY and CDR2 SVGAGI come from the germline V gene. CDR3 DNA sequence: TGTGCCAGCAGTTACCTACCGACGGAGGGCTATGGCTACACCTTC. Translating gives CASSYLPTEGYGYTF.

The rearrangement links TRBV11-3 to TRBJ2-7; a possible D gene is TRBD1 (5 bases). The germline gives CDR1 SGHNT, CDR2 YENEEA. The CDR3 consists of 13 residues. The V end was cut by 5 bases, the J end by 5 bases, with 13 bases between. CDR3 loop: CASSPRQNHEQYF. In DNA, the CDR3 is TGTGCCAGCAGCCCCCGACAGAACCACGAGCAGTACTTC.

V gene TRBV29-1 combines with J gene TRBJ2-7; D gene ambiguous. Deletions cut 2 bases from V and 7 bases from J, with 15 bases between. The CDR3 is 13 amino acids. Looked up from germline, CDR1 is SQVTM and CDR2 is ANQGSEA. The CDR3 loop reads CSVELPITTEQYF. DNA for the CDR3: TGCAGCGTTGAACTACCTATTACGACAGAGCAGTACTTC.

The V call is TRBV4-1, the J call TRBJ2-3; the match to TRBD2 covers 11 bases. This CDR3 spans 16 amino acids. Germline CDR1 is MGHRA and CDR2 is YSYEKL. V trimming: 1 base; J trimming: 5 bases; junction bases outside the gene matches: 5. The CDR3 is CASSQGIAGGEDTQYF. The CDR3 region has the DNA TGCGCCAGCAGCCAAGGCATAGCGGGGGGGGAAGATACGCAGTATTTT.

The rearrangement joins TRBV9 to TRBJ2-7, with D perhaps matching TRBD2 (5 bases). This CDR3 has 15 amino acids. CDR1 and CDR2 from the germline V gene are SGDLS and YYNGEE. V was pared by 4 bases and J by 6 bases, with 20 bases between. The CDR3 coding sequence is TGTGCCAGCAGCCCCGATCGGGGTCAGTGGGGCGAGCAGTACTTC. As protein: CASSPDRGQWGEQYF.

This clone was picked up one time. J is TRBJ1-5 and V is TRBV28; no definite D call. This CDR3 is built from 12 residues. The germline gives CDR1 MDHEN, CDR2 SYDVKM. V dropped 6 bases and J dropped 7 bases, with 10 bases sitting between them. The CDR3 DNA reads TGTGCCAGCAGGGAGGACGGGCAGCCCCAGCATTTT. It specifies CASREDGQPQHF.

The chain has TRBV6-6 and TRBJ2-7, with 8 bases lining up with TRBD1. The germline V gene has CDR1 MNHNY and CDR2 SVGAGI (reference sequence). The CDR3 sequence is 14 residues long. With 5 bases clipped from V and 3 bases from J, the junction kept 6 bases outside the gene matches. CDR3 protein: CASSTDREVYEQYF. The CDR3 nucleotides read TGTGCCAGCAGTACGGACAGGGAAGTCTACGAGCAGTACTTC.

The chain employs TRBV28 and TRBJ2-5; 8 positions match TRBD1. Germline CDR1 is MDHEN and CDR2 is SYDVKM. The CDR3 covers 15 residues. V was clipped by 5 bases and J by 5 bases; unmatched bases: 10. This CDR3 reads CASSIPRGPAETQYF. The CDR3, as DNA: TGTGCCAGCAGTATTCCCAGGGGGCCGGCTGAGACCCAGTACTTC.

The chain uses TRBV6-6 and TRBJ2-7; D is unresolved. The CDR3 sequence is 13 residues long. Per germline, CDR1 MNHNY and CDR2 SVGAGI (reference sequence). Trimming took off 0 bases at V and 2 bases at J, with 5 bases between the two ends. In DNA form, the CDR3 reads TGTGCCAGCAGTTACTCGGGCCCCTACGAGCAGTACTTC. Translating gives CASSYSGPYEQYF.

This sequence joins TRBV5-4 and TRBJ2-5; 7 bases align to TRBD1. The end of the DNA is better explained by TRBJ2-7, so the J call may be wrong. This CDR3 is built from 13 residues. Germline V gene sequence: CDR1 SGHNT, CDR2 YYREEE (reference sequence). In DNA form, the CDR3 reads TGTGCCAGCAGCCCCCAGGGGGTCTACGAGCAGTACTTC. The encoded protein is CASSPQGVYEQYF.

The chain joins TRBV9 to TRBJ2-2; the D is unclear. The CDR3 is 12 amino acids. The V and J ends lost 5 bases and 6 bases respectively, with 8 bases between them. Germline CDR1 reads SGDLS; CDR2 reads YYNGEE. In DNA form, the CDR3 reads TGTGCCAGCAGTGCCCGGGCCGGGGAGCTGTTTTTT. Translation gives CASSARAGELFF.

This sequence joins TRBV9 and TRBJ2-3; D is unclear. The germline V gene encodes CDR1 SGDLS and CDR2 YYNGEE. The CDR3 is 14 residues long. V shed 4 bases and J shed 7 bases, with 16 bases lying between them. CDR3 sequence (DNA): TGTGCCAGCAGCCCAAATGAGGCCAAGAATACGCAGTATTTT. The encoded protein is CASSPNEAKNTQYF. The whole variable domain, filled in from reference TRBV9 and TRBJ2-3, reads DSGVTQTPKHLITATGQRVTLRCSPRSGDLSVYWYQQSLDQGLQFLIQYYNGEERAKGNILERFSAQQFPDLHSELNLSSLELGDSALYFCASSPNEAKNTQYFGPGTRLTVL.

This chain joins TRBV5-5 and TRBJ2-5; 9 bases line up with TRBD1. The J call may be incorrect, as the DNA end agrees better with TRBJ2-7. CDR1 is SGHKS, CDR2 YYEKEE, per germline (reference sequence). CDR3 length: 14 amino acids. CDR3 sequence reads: CASSFGTGSYEQYF. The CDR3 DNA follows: TGTGCCAGCAGCTTTGGGACAGGGTCCTACGAGCAGTACTTC.

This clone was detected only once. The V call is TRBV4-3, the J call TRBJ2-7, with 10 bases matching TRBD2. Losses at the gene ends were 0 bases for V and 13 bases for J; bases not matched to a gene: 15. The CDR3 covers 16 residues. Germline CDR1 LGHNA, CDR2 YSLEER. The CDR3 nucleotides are TGCGCCAGCAGCCAAGATTCCTGGCTAGCGGGAGTGGAAATATACTTC. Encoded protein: CASSQDSWLAGVEIYF.

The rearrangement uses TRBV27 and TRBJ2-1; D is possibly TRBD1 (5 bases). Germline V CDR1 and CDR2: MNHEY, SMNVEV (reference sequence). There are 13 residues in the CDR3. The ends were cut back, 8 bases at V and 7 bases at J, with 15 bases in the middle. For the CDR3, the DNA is TGTGCCAGCTCTCGCCAGGGTGGGAATGAGCAGTTCTTC. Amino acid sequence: CASSRQGGNEQFF.